The next 28 T cell receptor beta chains were all read from a single sample in a study of T cell responses to AZD1222 COVID-19 vaccine. The data were produced by immunoSEQ multiplex PCR, yet TCRdb's version contains in-frame clones alone and is incomplete. The table has 85,000 to 130,000 clones, about 90% seen once. Specimen: peripheral blood, collected 28 days after the second AZD1222 dose. Source of these receptors: an adult who received the AZD1222 COVID-19 vaccine.

A single count supports this clone. The chain employs TRBV4-3 and TRBJ2-7; the D is unclear. The CDR3 loop spans 14 amino acids. V lost 6 bases to trimming and J lost 3 bases, with 15 bases between them. Germline CDR1 is LGHNA and CDR2 is YSLEER. This CDR3 reads CASSPESGHYEQYF. CDR3 sequence (DNA): TGCGCCAGCAGTCCTGAGTCAGGCCACTACGAGCAGTACTTC.

The V call is TRBV29-1, the J call TRBJ2-6; D gene ambiguous. The CDR3 totals 14 residues. Per germline, CDR1 SQVTM and CDR2 ANQGSEA. V gave up 3 bases and J gave up 2 bases, with 8 bases separating them. The CDR3 protein is CSVDFPPGANVLTF. DNA for the CDR3: TGCAGCGTTGATTTTCCACCTGGGGCCAACGTCCTGACTTTC.

J is TRBJ1-6 and V is TRBV6-5; D gene ambiguous. The CDR3 covers 15 residues. Germline V CDR1 and CDR2: MNHEY, SVGAGI. V was clipped by 0 bases and J by 8 bases, with 11 bases between them. The CDR3 DNA reads as TGTGCCAGCAGTTACTCGTCGTCCAAGTATTCACCCCTCCACTTT. Translation: CASSYSSSKYSPLHF.

The J gene is TRBJ2-2, the V gene TRBV7-8; no definite D call. Looked up from germline, CDR1 is SGHVS and CDR2 is FQNEAQ. The CDR3 is made up of 13 amino acids. V was shortened by 5 bases and J by 5 bases, with 9 bases between the two germline ends. The DNA of the CDR3 is TGTGCCAGCAGCGTCGGAAGAACCGGGGAGCTGTTTTTT. Encoded protein: CASSVGRTGELFF. Using reference TRBV7-8 and TRBJ2-2 for the parts outside the CDR3, the full variable domain is GAGVSQSPRYKVAKRGQDVALRCDPISGHVSLFWYQQALGQGPEFLTYFQNEAQLDKSGLPSDRFFAERPEGSVSTLKIQRTQQEDSAVYLCASSVGRTGELFFGEGSRLTVL.

The chain joins TRBV4-1 to TRBJ2-1; 8 bases fit TRBD2. J lost 4 bases, V lost 1 base, and 3 bases had no gene match. The germline CDR1 and CDR2 sequences are MGHRA and YSYEKL. The CDR3 totals 15 residues. The CDR3 region has the DNA TGCGCCAGCAGCCAAGTCGGGGGGGGTTACAATGAGCAGTTCTTC. Amino acid sequence: CASSQVGGGYNEQFF.

Only one count was recorded for this clone. The genes are TRBV9 and TRBJ2-3; a weak D match, TRBD1 (6 bases). Germline V gives CDR1 SGDLS, CDR2 YYNGEE. CDR3 length equals 13 residues. The ends were cut back, 0 bases at V and 6 bases at J, with 8 bases in the middle. The CDR3 DNA sequence: TGTGCCAGCAGCGTAGCGAGGGGGGATACGCAGTATTTT. Translating gives CASSVARGDTQYF.

This clone is deemed medium-sized. The CDR3 nucleotides are TGCGCCAGCAGGGTTGTCGGGGCCGTAAATTCACCCCTCCACTTT. Translated: CASRVVGAVNSPLHF. The gene calls are TRBV5-1 and TRBJ1-6; possibly TRBD1 for D (5 bases). The CDR3 extends over 15 amino acids. Germline V gene data show CDR1 as SGHRS and CDR2 as YFSETQ. Trimming removed 5 bases at V and 7 bases at J, with 16 bases between.

This chain connects TRBV5-1 to TRBJ2-5; possibly TRBD1 for D (5 bases). Germline V gene lookup returns CDR1 SGHRS and CDR2 YFSETQ. The V end lost 2 bases, the J end lost 1 base, and 9 bases lay between the germline ends. This CDR3 spans 14 amino acids. Written as DNA, the CDR3 is TGCGCCAGCAGCTTAGACAGCATCCAAGAGACCCAGTACTTC. Residues: CASSLDSIQETQYF. The whole variable domain, remainder taken from reference TRBV5-1 and TRBJ2-5, is KAGVTQTPRYLIKTRGQQVTLSCSPISGHRSVSWYQQTPGQGLQFLFEYFSETQRNKGNFPGRFSGRQFSNSRSEMNVSTLELGDSALYLCASSLDSIQETQYFGPGTRLLVL.

This chain links TRBV12-3 or TRBV12-4 with TRBJ1-1; no firm D call. The CDR3 has 12 residues. V was trimmed by 8 bases and J by 1 base, leaving 8 bases between them. CDR3 sequence (DNA): TGTGCCAGCGGATGGGGGAACACTGAAGCTTTCTTT. Translated, it gives CASGWGNTEAFF.

CDR3 DNA: TGTGCCAGTACCGACAACTATGGCTACACCTTC. Translated, it gives CASTDNYGYTF. The rearrangement links TRBV19 to TRBJ1-2; no reliable D call. The V gene's germline CDR1 is LNHDA and CDR2 SQIVND (reference sequence). The CDR3 contains 11 residues. Trimming removed 7 bases from V and 2 bases from J, with 5 bases in between.

J is TRBJ1-2 and V is TRBV5-4; D is uncertain. Per the germline V gene, CDR1 is SGHNT and CDR2 is YYREEE (reference sequence). The V and J ends lost 6 bases and 0 bases respectively, with 12 bases between them. The CDR3 totals 14 residues. The CDR3 coding sequence is TGTGCCAGCAAAGAGGGAAACGCTAACTATGGCTACACCTTC. Encoded protein: CASKEGNANYGYTF.

CDR3 residues: CASSVGGANTGELFF. CDR3 nucleotide sequence: TGTGCCAGCAGCGTAGGCGGGGCCAACACCGGGGAGCTGTTTTTT. The V call is TRBV9, the J call TRBJ2-2; weak D call: TRBD2 (6 bases). The CDR3 totals 15 residues. The V and J ends lost 0 bases and 2 bases respectively, with 8 bases between them. Germline values: CDR1 SGDLS, CDR2 YYNGEE.

The chain is built from TRBV19 and TRBJ1-6, with a tentative D call TRBD1 (5 bases). Germline CDR1 is LNHDA and CDR2 is SQIVND (reference sequence). V shed 3 bases and J shed 11 bases, with 8 bases lying between them. The CDR3 has 12 residues. The CDR3: CASSIQGAPLHF. Written as DNA, the CDR3 is TGTGCCAGTAGTATCCAGGGCGCACCCCTCCACTTT.

V usage is TRBV7-2 and J usage is TRBJ2-5; the match to TRBD2 covers 10 bases. This CDR3 region has 16 residues. Germline CDR1 is SGHTA and CDR2 is FQGNSA. The J segment lost 2 bases and the V segment lost 5 bases, leaving 8 bases of the junction unmatched. The CDR3 protein is CASSQHSGGRQETQYF. Here the CDR3 DNA reads TGTGCCAGCAGCCAGCATAGCGGGGGGCGACAAGAGACCCAGTACTTC.

The V gene is TRBV7-2, the J gene TRBJ2-7, with D perhaps TRBD2 (5 bases). Germline loops: CDR1 SGHTA, CDR2 FQGNSA. The CDR3 runs 16 residues. Deletions cut 2 bases from V and 3 bases from J, with 17 bases between. CDR3 coding DNA: TGTGCCAGCAGCTTACTAGCAAACTCCCCCTACTACGAGCAGTACTTC. Translating it yields CASSLLANSPYYEQYF.

V gene TRBV7-3 combines with J gene TRBJ2-2; unclear D gene. The germline CDR1 and CDR2 sequences are SGHTA and FQGTGA. CDR3 length: 12 residues. Between the trimmed V and J ends, which lost 4 bases and 4 bases, there was a span of 4 bases. This CDR3 is CASSSVTGELFF. The CDR3 DNA is TGTGCCAGCAGCTCTGTCACCGGGGAGCTGTTTTTT.

This sequence joins TRBV7-2 and TRBJ2-2; 7 nucleotides align to TRBD1. The V and J ends lost 5 bases and 2 bases, in that order; junction bases with no gene match: 8. Germline V lookup: CDR1 SGHTA, CDR2 FQGNSA. This CDR3 has 16 amino acids. The CDR3 reads CASSLTGTVNTGELFF. The CDR3 coding sequence is TGTGCCAGCAGCCTCACCGGGACAGTTAACACCGGGGAGCTGTTTTTT.

The chain recombines TRBV7-3 with TRBJ2-5, with a possible D match to TRBD2 (6 bases). The CDR3 has 15 amino acids. Per the germline V gene, CDR1 is SGHTA and CDR2 is FQGTGA. V shed 5 bases and J shed 2 bases, with 15 bases lying between them. The CDR3 coding sequence is TGTGCCAGCAGCCCAACCGGGACTTTTCAAGAGACCCAGTACTTC. Translation: CASSPTGTFQETQYF.

V gene TRBV3-1 (or the pseudogene TRBV3-2) combines with J gene TRBJ1-3, with unresolved D. CDR3 length: 13 residues. CDR1 LGHDT and CDR2 YNNKEL come from the germline V gene (reference sequence). V dropped 3 bases and J dropped 4 bases, with 7 bases sitting between them. CDR3: CASSQSPGNTIYF. The CDR3 DNA is TGTGCCAGCAGCCAGAGCCCCGGAAACACCATATATTTT.

This chain uses TRBV7-9 with TRBJ2-2, with D perhaps given as TRBD1 or TRBD2 (6 bases each). The CDR3 consists of 13 residues. V was cut by 2 bases and J by 6 bases, with 7 bases left in between. CDR1 SEHNR and CDR2 FQNEAQ come from the germline V gene (reference sequence). The CDR3 here is CASSLRGPGELFF. The DNA for the CDR3 is TGTGCCAGCAGCTTACGGGGGCCCGGGGAGCTGTTTTTT.

This chain uses TRBV5-1 with TRBJ2-1, with 13 positions matching TRBD2. V lost 4 bases and J lost 5; bases outside the gene matches: 9. CDR1 SGHRS and CDR2 YFSETQ come from the germline V gene. This CDR3 contains 17 residues. CDR3: CASSPPGTSGADNEQFF. In DNA, the CDR3 is TGCGCCAGCAGCCCCCCCGGGACTAGCGGGGCAGACAATGAGCAGTTCTTC.

The chain combines TRBV6-5 with TRBJ1-2, with D tentatively TRBD1 (6 bases). CDR1 and CDR2 from the germline V gene are MNHEY and SVGAGI. The CDR3 runs to 14 residues. The germline V and J ends were trimmed by 6 bases and 5 bases, with 16 bases remaining between them. The CDR3 loop reads CASRDEGGGYGYTF. The CDR3 DNA sequence: TGTGCCAGCAGGGATGAAGGGGGTGGTTATGGCTACACCTTC.

The gene calls are TRBV14 and TRBJ2-7, with a tentative D call TRBD1 (5 bases). This CDR3 has 16 residues. The germline gives CDR1 SGHDN, CDR2 FVKESK. V shed 1 base and J shed 2 bases, with 15 bases lying between them. CDR3 DNA sequence: TGTGCCAGCAGCCAAGGATCAGCCAGGGTTACCTACGAGCAGTACTTC. Translating it yields CASSQGSARVTYEQYF. The full variable domain, its missing parts supplied by reference TRBV14 and TRBJ2-7, is EAGVTQFPSHSVIEKGQTVTLRCDPISGHDNLYWYRRVMGKEIKFLLHFVKESKQDESGMPNNRFLAERTGGTYSTLKVQPAELEDSGVYFCASSQGSARVTYEQYFGPGTRLTVT.

V and J are TRBV2 and TRBJ1-5; D is possibly TRBD1 (5 bases). Trimming shortened V by 0 bases and J by 10 bases, and 13 bases separated the two germline ends. CDR1 and CDR2 (germline): SNHLY, FYNNEI. CDR3 length: 14 amino acids. The CDR3 sequence: CASSEAQGIPPQHF. The CDR3, as DNA: TGTGCCAGCAGTGAAGCGCAGGGAATCCCCCCCCAGCATTTT.

The chain combines TRBV5-1 with TRBJ1-2, with 8 bases that match TRBD1. The junction had 10 bases not matched to a gene; V was cut back by 4 bases and J by 5 bases. Germline assignment: CDR1 SGHRS and CDR2 YFSETQ. This CDR3 spans 15 amino acids. CDR3 residues: CASSTIQGASYGYTF. The CDR3 coding sequence is TGCGCCAGCAGCACTATCCAGGGGGCTAGTTATGGCTACACCTTC.

V is TRBV4-3 and J is TRBJ2-1; 7 nucleotides agree with TRBD2. Losses at the gene ends were 0 bases for V and 4 bases for J; bases not matched to a gene: 6. CDR3 length equals 16 residues. CDR1 is LGHNA, CDR2 YSLEER, per germline. CDR3 coding DNA: TGCGCCAGCAGCCAAGACGGGGGGTCCCGGTACAATGAGCAGTTCTTC. Protein: CASSQDGGSRYNEQFF.

J is TRBJ2-1 and V is TRBV6-2 or TRBV6-3; D not certain. This CDR3 has 14 residues. V was trimmed by 5 bases and J by 3 bases, leaving 11 bases between them. Germline V lookup: CDR1 MNHEY, CDR2 SVGEGT. The CDR3 region is CASSNPNHYNEQFF. CDR3 nucleotide sequence: TGTGCCAGCAGTAATCCTAACCACTACAATGAGCAGTTCTTC.

The genes are TRBV3-1 (or the pseudogene TRBV3-2) and TRBJ1-2; D is uncertain. This CDR3 contains 12 residues. Trimming took off 0 bases at V and 4 bases at J, with 3 bases between the two ends. CDR1 is LGHDT and CDR2 is YNNKEL in the germline V gene (reference sequence). This CDR3 is CASSQDFYGYTF. CDR3 DNA: TGTGCCAGCAGCCAAGACTTCTATGGCTACACCTTC.